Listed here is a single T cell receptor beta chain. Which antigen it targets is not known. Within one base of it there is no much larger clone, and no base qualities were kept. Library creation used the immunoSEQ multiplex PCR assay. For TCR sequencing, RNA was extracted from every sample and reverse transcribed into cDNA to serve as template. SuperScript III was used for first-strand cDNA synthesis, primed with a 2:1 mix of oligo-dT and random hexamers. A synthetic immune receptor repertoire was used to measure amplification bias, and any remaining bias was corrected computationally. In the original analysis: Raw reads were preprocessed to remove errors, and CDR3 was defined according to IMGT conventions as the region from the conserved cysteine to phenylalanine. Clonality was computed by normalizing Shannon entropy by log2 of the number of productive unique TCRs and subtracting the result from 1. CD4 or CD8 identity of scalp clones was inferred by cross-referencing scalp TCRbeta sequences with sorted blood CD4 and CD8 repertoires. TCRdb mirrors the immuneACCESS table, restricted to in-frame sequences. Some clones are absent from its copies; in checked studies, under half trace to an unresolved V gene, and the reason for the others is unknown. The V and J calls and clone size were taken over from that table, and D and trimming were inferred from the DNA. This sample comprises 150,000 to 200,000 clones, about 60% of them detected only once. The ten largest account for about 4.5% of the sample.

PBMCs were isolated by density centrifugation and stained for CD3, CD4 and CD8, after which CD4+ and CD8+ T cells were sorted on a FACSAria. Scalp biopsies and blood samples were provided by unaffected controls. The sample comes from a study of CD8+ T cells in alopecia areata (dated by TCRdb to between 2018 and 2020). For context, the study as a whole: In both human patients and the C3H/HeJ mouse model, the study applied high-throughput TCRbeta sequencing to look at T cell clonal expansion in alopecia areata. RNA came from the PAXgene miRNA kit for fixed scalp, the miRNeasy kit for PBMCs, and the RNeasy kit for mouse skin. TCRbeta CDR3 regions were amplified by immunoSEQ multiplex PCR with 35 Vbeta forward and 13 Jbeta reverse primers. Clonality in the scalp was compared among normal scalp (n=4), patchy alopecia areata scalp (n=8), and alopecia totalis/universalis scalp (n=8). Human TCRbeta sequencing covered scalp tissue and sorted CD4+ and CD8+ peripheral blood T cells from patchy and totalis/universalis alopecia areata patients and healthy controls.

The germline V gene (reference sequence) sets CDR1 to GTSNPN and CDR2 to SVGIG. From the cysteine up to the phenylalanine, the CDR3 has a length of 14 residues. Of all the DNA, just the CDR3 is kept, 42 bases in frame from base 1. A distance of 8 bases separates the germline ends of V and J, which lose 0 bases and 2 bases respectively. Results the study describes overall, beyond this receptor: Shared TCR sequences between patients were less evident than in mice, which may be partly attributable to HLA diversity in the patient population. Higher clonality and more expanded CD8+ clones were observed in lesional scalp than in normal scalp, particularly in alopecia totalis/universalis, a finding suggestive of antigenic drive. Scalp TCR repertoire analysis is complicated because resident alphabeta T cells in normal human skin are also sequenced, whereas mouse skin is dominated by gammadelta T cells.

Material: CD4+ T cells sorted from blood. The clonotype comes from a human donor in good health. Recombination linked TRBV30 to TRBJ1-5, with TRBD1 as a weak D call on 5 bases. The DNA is TGTGCCTGGAGTGTAGGGGAGGGCAATCAGCCCCAGCATTTT. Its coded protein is CAWSVGEGNQPQHF.